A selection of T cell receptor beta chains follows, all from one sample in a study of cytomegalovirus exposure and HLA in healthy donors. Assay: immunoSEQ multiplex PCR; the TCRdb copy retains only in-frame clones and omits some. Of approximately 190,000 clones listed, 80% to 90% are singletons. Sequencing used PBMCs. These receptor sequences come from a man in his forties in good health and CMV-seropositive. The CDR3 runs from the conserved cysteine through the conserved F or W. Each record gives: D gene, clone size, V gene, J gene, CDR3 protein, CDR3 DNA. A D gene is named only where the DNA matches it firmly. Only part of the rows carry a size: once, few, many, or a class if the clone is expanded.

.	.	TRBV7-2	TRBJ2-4	CASSPDRTGKNIQYF	TGTGCCAGCAGCCCCGACAGGACGGGTAAAAACATTCAGTACTTC
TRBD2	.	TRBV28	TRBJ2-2	CASSLLLAEDTGELFF	TGTGCCAGCAGTTTATTACTAGCGGAAGACACCGGGGAGCTGTTTTTT
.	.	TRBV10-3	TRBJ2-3	CAITRGGADTQYF	TGTGCCATCACCCGAGGAGGGGCAGATACGCAGTATTTT
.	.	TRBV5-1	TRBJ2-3	CASSLEGMGQYF	TGCGCCAGCAGCTTGGAGGGGATGGGGCAGTATTTT
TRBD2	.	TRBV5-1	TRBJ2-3	CASSEGTSGSFSTDTQYF	TGCGCCAGCAGCGAAGGGACTAGCGGGAGCTTTAGTACAGATACGCAGTATTTT
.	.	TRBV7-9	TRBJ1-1	CASSLDGYTEAFF	TGTGCCAGCAGCTTAGACGGTTACACTGAAGCTTTCTTT
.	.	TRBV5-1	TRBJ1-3	CASSSDPTDSGNTIYF	TGCGCCAGCAGCTCGGACCCGACAGACTCTGGAAACACCATATATTTT
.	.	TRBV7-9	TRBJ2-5	CASSSSRVRDETQYF	TGTGCCAGCAGCTCATCTAGGGTGCGGGACGAGACCCAGTACTTC
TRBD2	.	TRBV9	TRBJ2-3	CASSVVGTSGSLDTQYF	TGTGCCAGCAGCGTAGTCGGGACTAGCGGGAGTTTAGATACGCAGTATTTT
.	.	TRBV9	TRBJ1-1	CASSPPQGGNTEAFF	TGTGCCAGCAGCCCACCTCAGGGTGGGAACACTGAAGCTTTCTTT
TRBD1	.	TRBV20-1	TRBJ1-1	CSKGANTEAFF	TGCAGTAAGGGGGCCAACACTGAAGCTTTCTTT
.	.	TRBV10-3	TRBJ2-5	CAITETAGPGTQYF	TGTGCCATCACAGAGACAGCTGGCCCTGGGACCCAGTACTTC
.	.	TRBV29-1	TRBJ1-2	CSVEQGLAGIYGYTF	TGCAGCGTTGAACAGGGGCTGGCAGGGATCTATGGCTACACCTTC
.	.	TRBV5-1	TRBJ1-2	CASREGRDGGYTF	TGCGCCAGCAGGGAGGGCAGGGACGGCGGCTACACCTTC
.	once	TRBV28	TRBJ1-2	CASSLRDTLSSYGYTF	TGTGCCAGCAGTTTACGGGACACCCTATCCTCCTATGGCTACACCTTC
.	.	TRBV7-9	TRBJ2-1	CASSLDWNEQFF	TGTGCCAGCAGCTTAGACTGGAATGAGCAGTTCTTC
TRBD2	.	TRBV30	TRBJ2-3	CAWSAGGADTQYF	TGTGCCTGGAGCGCGGGAGGGGCAGATACGCAGTATTTT
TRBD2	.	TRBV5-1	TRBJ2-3	CASSLAVAGVSTDTQYF	TGCGCCAGCAGCTTGGCGGTAGCGGGAGTTAGCACAGATACGCAGTATTTT
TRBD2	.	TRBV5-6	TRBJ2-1	CASSSMTSVRYNEQFF	TGTGCCAGCAGCTCTATGACTAGCGTGCGCTACAATGAGCAGTTCTTC
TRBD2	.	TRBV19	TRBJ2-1	CASSRTSGTYNEQFF	TGTGCCAGTAGCCGGACTAGCGGGACCTACAATGAGCAGTTCTTC
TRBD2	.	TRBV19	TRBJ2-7	CASSNGLAGFSEQYF	TGTGCCAGTAGTAACGGACTAGCGGGCTTCTCCGAGCAGTACTTC
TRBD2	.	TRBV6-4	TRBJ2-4	CASSDSRGRCRLAGGFQYF	TGTGCCAGCAGTGACTCAAGAGGACGGTGTAGACTAGCGGGAGGCTTTCAGTACTTC
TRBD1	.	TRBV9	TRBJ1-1	CASSVETGVYTEAFF	TGTGCCAGCAGCGTTGAAACAGGGGTGTACACTGAAGCTTTCTTT
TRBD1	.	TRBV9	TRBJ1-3	CASSVGETGLGNTIYF	TGTGCCAGCAGCGTAGGGGAGACAGGGCTTGGAAACACCATATATTTT
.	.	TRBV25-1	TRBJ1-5	CASSERTGNQPQHF	TGTGCCAGCAGTGAAAGGACAGGCAATCAGCCCCAGCATTTT
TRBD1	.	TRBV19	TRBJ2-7	CASSRRSGTGNTQEQYF	TGTGCCAGTAGTAGACGATCCGGGACAGGGAATACCCAGGAGCAGTACTTC
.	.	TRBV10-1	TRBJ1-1	CASSVRPGRAEAFF	TGCGCCAGCAGTGTTCGGCCAGGTAGAGCTGAAGCTTTCTTT
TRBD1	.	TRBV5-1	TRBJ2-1	CASSVGTGHLEQFF	TGCGCCAGCAGTGTCGGGACAGGGCATTTGGAGCAGTTCTTC
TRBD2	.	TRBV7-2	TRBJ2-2	CASSLSGTNTGELFF	TGTGCCAGCAGCTTGAGCGGGACGAACACCGGGGAGCTGTTTTTT
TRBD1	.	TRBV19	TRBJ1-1	CASSNRGQGSTEAFF	TGTGCCAGTAGCAACAGGGGACAGGGGAGCACTGAAGCTTTCTTT
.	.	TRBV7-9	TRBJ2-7	CSSSPYGQPQSSYEQYF	TGTTCCAGCAGCCCATACGGACAGCCACAAAGCTCCTACGAGCAGTACTTC
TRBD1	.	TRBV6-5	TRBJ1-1	CASRFPGGREAFF	TGTGCCAGCAGATTCCCAGGGGGCCGTGAAGCTTTCTTT
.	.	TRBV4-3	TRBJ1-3	CASSQDSIGSGNTIYF	TGCGCCAGCAGCCAAGATTCTATTGGCTCTGGAAACACCATATATTTT
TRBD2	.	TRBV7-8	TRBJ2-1	CASSLGAGGPYNEQFF	TGTGCCAGCAGCTTAGGGGCGGGAGGCCCTTACAATGAGCAGTTCTTC
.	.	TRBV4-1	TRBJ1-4	CASSQVTGQWPEKLFF	TGCGCCAGCAGCCAGGTAACGGGACAATGGCCTGAAAAACTGTTTTTT
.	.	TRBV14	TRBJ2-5	CASSQVDRLQETQYF	TGTGCCAGCAGCCAAGTTGATCGGTTACAAGAGACCCAGTACTTC
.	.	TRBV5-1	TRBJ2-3	CASSFSGALTDTQYF	TGCGCCAGCAGCTTCAGTGGGGCCCTCACAGATACGCAGTATTTT
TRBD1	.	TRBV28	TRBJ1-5	CASSISSGQGARPQHF	TGTGCCAGCAGTATATCCTCGGGACAGGGGGCTCGGCCCCAGCATTTT
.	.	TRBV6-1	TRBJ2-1	CASSERQASYNEQFF	TGTGCCAGCAGTGAACGTCAGGCCTCCTACAATGAGCAGTTCTTC
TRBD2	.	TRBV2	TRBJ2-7	CASKGGIYEQYF	TGTGCCAGCAAGGGAGGGATTTACGAGCAGTACTTC
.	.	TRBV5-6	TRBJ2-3	CASSVRLTGADTQYF	TGTGCCAGCAGCGTGAGACTCACAGGAGCAGATACGCAGTATTTT
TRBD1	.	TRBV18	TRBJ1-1	CASSPGQGNTEAFF	TGTGCCAGCTCACCGGGACAGGGGAACACTGAAGCTTTCTTT
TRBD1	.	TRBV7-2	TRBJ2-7	CASSKGQGRIYEQYF	TGTGCCAGCAGCAAGGGACAGGGGCGCATCTACGAGCAGTACTTC
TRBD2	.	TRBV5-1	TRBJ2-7	CASSSLAGPSEQYF	TGCGCCAGCAGCTCTCTAGCGGGACCGTCCGAGCAGTACTTC
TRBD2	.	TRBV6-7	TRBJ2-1	CASKTGTSGRADEQFF	TGTGCCAGCAAAACCGGGACTAGCGGGAGGGCCGATGAGCAGTTCTTC
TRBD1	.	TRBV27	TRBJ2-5	CASSPTRQGTETQYF	TGTGCCAGCAGTCCGACTCGACAGGGGACAGAGACCCAGTACTTC
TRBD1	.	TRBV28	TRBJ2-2	CASSSYGPGGTGELFF	TGTGCCAGCAGTTCCTATGGGCCAGGGGGCACCGGGGAGCTGTTTTTT
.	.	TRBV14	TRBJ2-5	CASSPRLTETQYF	TGTGCCAGCAGCCCAAGACTAACAGAGACCCAGTACTTC
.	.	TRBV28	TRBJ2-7	CASSLNRLPYEQYF	TGTGCCAGCAGTTTAAACAGGCTACCCTACGAGCAGTACTTC
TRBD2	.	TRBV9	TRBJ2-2	CASSVWREGRTGELFF	TGTGCCAGCAGCGTATGGCGGGAGGGCCGCACCGGGGAGCTGTTTTTT
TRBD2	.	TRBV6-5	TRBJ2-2	CASSPLAGIGELFF	TGTGCCAGCAGTCCACTAGCGGGAATAGGGGAGCTGTTTTTT
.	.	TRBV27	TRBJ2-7	CASSFINEQYF	TGTGCCAGCAGTTTTATAAACGAGCAGTACTTC
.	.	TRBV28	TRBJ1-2	CASSLTGLYGYTF	TGTGCCAGCAGTTTGACAGGCCTCTATGGCTACACCTTC
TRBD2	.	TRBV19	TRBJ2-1	CATTSHNEQFF	TGTGCCACGACTAGCCACAATGAGCAGTTCTTC
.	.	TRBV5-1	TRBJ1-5	CASSPGSNQPQHF	TGCGCCAGCAGCCCCGGTAGCAATCAGCCCCAGCATTTT
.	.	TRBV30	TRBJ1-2	CAWSATGNEGYTF	TGTGCCTGGTCTGCAACAGGGAATGAGGGCTACACCTTC
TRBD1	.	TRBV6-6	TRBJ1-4	CASSYTTGGAEKLFF	TGTGCCAGCAGTTACACGACAGGGGGCGCTGAAAAACTGTTTTTT
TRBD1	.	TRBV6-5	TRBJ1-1	CASRTDRAAEAFF	TGTGCCAGCAGGACGGACAGGGCCGCTGAAGCTTTCTTT
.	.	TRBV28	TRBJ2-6	CASKEGAGANVLTF	TGTGCCAGCAAGGAGGGCGCTGGGGCCAACGTCCTGACTTTC
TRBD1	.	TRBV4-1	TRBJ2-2	CASSQEGTVGTGELFF	TGCGCCAGCAGCCAAGAAGGGACAGTTGGCACCGGGGAGCTGTTTTTT